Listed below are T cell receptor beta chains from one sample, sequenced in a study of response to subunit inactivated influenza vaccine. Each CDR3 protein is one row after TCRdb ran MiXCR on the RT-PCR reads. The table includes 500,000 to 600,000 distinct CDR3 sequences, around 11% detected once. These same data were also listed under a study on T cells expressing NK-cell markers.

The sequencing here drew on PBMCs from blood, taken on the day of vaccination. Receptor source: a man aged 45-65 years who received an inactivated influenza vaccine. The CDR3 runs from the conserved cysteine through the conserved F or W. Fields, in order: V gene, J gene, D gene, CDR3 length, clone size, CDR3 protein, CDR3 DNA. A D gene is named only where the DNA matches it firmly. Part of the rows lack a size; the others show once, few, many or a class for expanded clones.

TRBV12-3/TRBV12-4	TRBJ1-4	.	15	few	CASSLVLGANEKLFF	TGTGCCAGCAGTTTAGTGCTGGGGGCTAATGAAAAACTGTTTTTT
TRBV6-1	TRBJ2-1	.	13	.	CASSTRATGSLFF	TGTGCCAGCAGTACCCGTGCCACGGGGAGCCTGTTCTTC
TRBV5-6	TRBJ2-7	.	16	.	CASSLAGGGSSYEQYF	TGTGCCAGCAGCTTGGCCGGGGGCGGTAGCTCCTACGAGCAGTACTTC
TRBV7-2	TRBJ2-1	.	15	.	CASSTDSGSYNEQFF	TGTGCCAGCAGCACCGATAGCGGAAGCTACAATGAGCAGTTCTTC
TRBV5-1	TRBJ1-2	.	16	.	CASSLGGRGTNYGCTF	TGCGCCAGCAGCTTGGGGGGCAGAGGGACTAATTATGGCTGCACCTTC
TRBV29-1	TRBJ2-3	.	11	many	CSIYRADTQYF	TGCAGCATCTACAGAGCAGATACGCAGTATTTT
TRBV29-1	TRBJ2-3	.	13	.	CSVHGQNTDTQYF	TGCAGCGTACACGGACAGAACACAGATACGCAGTATTTT
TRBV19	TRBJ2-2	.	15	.	CASSKGTGLTGELFF	TGTGCCAGTAGTAAGGGGACTGGATTAACCGGGGAGCTGTTTTTT
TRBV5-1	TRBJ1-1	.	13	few	CASSFDPNTEAFF	TGCGCCAGCAGCTTCGACCCCAACACTGAAGCTTTCTTT
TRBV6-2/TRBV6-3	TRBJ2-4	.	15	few	CASSSGTLAKNIQYF	TGTGCCAGCAGTTCAGGGACACTAGCCAAAAACATTCAGTACTTC
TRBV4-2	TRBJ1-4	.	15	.	CASSQPRRDNEKLFF	TGTGCCAGCAGCCAACCTCGAAGGGATAATGAAAAACTGTTTTTT
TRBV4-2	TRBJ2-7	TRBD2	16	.	CASSLERSGLLGEQYF	TGTGCCAGCAGCCTAGAACGTAGCGGGCTATTAGGCGAGCAGTACTTC
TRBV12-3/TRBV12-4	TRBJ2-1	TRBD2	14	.	CASSSSGRHNEQFF	TGTGCCAGCAGTTCTAGCGGGAGACACAATGAGCAGTTCTTC
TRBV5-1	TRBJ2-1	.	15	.	CASSPEGRGGNEQFF	TGCGCCAGCAGCCCGGAAGGACGGGGAGGTAATGAGCAGTTCTTC
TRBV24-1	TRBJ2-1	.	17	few	CATSEPKEGAFYNEQFF	TGTGCCACCAGTGAACCAAAGGAGGGAGCGTTTTACAATGAGCAGTTCTTC
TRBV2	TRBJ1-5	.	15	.	CASSGGGDSNQPQHF	TGTGCCAGCAGTGGGGGGGGAGATAGCAATCAGCCCCAGCATTTT
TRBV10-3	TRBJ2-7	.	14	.	CAISDSVGAYEQYF	TGTGCCATCAGTGACTCCGTAGGTGCCTACGAGCAGTACTTC
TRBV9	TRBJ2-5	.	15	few	CASSVGVGKGETQYF	TGTGCCAGCAGCGTAGGAGTCGGAAAAGGGGAGACCCAGTACTTC
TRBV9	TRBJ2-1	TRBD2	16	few	CASSVAGLAGHNEQFF	TGTGCCAGCAGCGTAGCGGGACTAGCGGGTCACAATGAGCAGTTCTTC
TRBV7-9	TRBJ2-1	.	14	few	CASSSRANSHEQFF	TGTGCCAGCAGCTCAAGGGCCAATAGCCATGAGCAGTTCTTC
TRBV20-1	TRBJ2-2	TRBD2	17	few	CCARMLAGRGYTGELFF	TGCTGTGCTAGGATGCTAGCGGGCCGTGGATACACCGGGGAGCTGTTTTTT
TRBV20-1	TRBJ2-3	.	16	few	CSARDQDRSYTDTQYF	TGCAGTGCTAGAGATCAGGACAGATCCTACACAGATACGCAGTATTTT
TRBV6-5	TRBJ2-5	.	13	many	CASSFPTQETQYF	TGTGCCAGCAGTTTCCCGACCCAAGAGACCCAGTACTTC
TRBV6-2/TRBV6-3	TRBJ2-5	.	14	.	CASSGWGAGETQYF	TGTGCCAGCAGTGGTTGGGGGGCAGGGGAGACCCAGTACTTC
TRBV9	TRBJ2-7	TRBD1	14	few	CASSVRPGGDEQYF	TGTGCCAGCAGCGTAAGACCAGGGGGCGACGAGCAGTACTTC
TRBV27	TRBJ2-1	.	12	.	CASGQYVSQQFF	TGTGCCAGCGGCCAGTACGTCAGCCAGCAGTTCTTC
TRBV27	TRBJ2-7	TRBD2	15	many	CASSSGLAGAYEQYF	TGTGCCAGCAGTTCGGGACTAGCGGGAGCCTACGAGCAGTACTTC
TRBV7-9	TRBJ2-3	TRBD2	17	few	CASSSYRGSGRLDTQYF	TGTGCCAGCAGCTCCTACCGAGGTAGCGGGAGGTTGGATACGCAGTATTTT
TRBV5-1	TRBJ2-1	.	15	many	CASSLGGQDYNEQFF	TGCGCCAGCAGCTTGGGGGGTCAAGACTACAATGAGCAGTTCTTC
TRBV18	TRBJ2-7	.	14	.	CASSPPNLSYEQYF	TGTGCCAGCTCACCACCAAATCTTTCCTACGAGCAGTACTTC
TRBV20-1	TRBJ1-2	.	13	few	CSAEQGSKGGYTF	TGCAGTGCTGAACAGGGAAGTAAAGGTGGCTACACCTTC
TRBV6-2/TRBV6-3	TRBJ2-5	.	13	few	CASSRGPKGTQYF	TGTGCCAGCAGCCGAGGGCCCAAAGGGACCCAGTACTTC
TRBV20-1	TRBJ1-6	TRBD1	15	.	CSAGITGEQNSPLHF	TGCAGTGCCGGAATTACAGGGGAGCAGAATTCACCCCTCCACTTT
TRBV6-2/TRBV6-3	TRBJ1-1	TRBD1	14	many	CASRYGQAWTEAFF	TGTGCCAGCAGATACGGACAGGCTTGGACTGAAGCTTTCTTT
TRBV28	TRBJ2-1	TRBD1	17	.	CASSLEGGPGPYNEQFF	TGTGCCAGCAGTTTAGAAGGGGGCCCCGGGCCCTACAATGAGCAGTTCTTC
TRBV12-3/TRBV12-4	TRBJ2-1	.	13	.	CASSPNAYNEQFF	TGTGCCAGCAGTCCTAACGCCTACAATGAGCAGTTCTTC
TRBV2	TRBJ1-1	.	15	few	CASSEVQASRAEAFF	TGTGCCAGCAGTGAGGTACAGGCGAGCCGAGCTGAAGCTTTCTTT
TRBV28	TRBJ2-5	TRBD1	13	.	CASSLYRGGTQYF	TGTGCCAGCAGTTTATACAGGGGCGGGACCCAGTACTTC
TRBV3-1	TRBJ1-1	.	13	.	CASRFTEDTEAFF	TGTGCCAGCAGGTTCACAGAGGACACTGAAGCTTTCTTT
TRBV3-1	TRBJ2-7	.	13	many	CASSQVDGNEQYF	TGTGCCAGCAGCCAAGTTGACGGGAACGAGCAGTACTTC
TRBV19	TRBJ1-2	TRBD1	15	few	CASSIRTGRNYGYTF	TGTGCCAGTAGTATAAGGACAGGGAGAAACTATGGCTACACCTTC
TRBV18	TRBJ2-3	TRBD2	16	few	CASSPLTSGNTDTQYF	TGTGCCAGCTCACCACTAACTAGCGGGAACACAGATACGCAGTATTTT
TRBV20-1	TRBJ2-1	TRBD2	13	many	CSAGGTSGILEFF	TGCAGTGCTGGGGGCACTAGCGGGATTTTGGAGTTCTTC
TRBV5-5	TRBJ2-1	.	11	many	CASSLEAEQFF	TGTGCCAGCAGCTTGGAGGCTGAGCAGTTCTTC
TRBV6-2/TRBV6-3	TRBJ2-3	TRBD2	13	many	CASSNGGADTQYF	TGTGCCAGCAGTAACGGGGGGGCAGATACGCAGTATTTT
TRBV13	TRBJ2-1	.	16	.	CASSRRVRGSYNEQFF	TGTGCCAGCAGCCGACGGGTTAGGGGGTCCTACAATGAGCAGTTCTTC